The sequence of this T cell receptor (beta chain) was determined in a study of PD-1 blockade in classical Hodgkin lymphoma. Sequencing was performed with immunoSEQ multiplex PCR; in TCRdb, only in-frame clones are kept and a portion is missing. Among 80,000 to 100,000 clones listed, roughly 91% were seen once. V shed 0 bases, J shed 12 bases, and the junction held 5 bases outside the gene matches. CDR1 MNHEY and CDR2 SVGAGI come from the germline V gene. The CDR3 runs to 13 residues. Indicated time point: cycle 4 day 1 (C4D1), after 6 weeks of nivolumab. Every one of the patients relapsed after autologous stem cell transplantation (brentuximab vedotin exposure was variable).

The rearrangement links TRBV6-5 to TRBJ1-1; 9 bases align to TRBD1. This specimen consisted of peripheral blood mononuclear cells (PBMCs), obtained before the fourth cycle of nivolumab. The receptor was isolated from a human donor with classical Hodgkin lymphoma. The CDR3 region is CASSYSTGGITFF. In DNA form, the CDR3 reads TGTGCCAGCAGTTACTCGACAGGGGGAATAACTTTCTTT.